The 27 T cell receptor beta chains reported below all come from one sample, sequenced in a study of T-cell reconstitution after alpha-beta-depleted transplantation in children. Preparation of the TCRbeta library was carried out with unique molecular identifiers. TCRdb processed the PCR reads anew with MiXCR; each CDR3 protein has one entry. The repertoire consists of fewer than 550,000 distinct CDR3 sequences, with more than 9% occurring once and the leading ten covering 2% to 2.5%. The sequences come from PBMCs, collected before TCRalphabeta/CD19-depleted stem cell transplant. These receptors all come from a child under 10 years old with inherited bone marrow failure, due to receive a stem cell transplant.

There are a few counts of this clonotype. The CDR3, as DNA: TGCAGTGTGAGCCGGTTTGGGGCCAACGTCCTGACTTTC. It translates to CSVSRFGANVLTF. The chain links TRBV20-1 to TRBJ2-6; D remains ambiguous. V gave up 7 bases and J gave up 3 bases, with 10 bases separating them. This CDR3 is 13 amino acids long. Germline V CDR1 and CDR2: DFQATT, SNEGSKA (reference sequence).

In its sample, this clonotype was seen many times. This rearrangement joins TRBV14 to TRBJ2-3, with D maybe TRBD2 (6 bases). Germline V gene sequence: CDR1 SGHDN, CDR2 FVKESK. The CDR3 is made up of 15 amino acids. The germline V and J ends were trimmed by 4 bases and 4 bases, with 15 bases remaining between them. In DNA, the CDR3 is TGTGCCAGCAGCCGTATGAGGGGAGGCCCAGATACGCAGTATTTT. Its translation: CASSRMRGGPDTQYF.

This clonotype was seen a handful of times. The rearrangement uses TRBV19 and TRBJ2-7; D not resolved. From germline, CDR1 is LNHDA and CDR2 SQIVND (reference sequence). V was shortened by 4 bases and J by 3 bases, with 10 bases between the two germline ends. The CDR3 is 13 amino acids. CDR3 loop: CASSTGWNYEQYF. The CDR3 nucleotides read TGTGCCAGTAGTACCGGGTGGAACTACGAGCAGTACTTC.

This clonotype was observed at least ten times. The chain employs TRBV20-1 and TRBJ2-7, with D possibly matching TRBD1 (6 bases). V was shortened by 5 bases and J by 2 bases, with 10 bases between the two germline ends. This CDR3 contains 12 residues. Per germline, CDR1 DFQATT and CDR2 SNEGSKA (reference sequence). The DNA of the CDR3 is TGCAGTGCTGGGGGACATACCTACGAGCAGTACTTC. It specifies CSAGGHTYEQYF.

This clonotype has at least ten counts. As DNA, the CDR3 is TGTGCCAGCAGTTCTTCAGGGGAGGCAAGATATGGCTACACCTTC. Translation gives CASSSSGEARYGYTF. The chain has TRBV7-9 and TRBJ1-2; TRBD1 might be the D (6 bases). The ends were cut back, 6 bases at V and 5 bases at J, with 19 bases in the middle. The CDR3 runs to 15 residues. The V gene's germline CDR1 is SEHNR and CDR2 FQNEAQ (reference sequence). Based on the CDR3 plus reference TRBV7-9 and TRBJ1-2, the full variable domain is DTGVSQNPRHKITKRGQNVTFRCDPISEHNRLYWYRQTLGQGPEFLTYFQNEAQLEKSRLLSDRFSAERPKGSFSTLEIQRTEQGDSAMYLCASSSSGEARYGYTFGSGTRLTVV.

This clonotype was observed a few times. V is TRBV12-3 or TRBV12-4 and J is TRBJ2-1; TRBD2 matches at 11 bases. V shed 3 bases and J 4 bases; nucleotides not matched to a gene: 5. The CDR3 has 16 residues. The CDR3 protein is CASSLGASGRYNEQFF. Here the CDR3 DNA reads TGTGCCAGCAGTTTGGGGGCTAGCGGGAGGTACAATGAGCAGTTCTTC.

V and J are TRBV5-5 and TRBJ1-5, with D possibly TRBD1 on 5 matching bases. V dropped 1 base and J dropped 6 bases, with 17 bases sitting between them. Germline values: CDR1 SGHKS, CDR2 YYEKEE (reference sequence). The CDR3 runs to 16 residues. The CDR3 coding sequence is TGTGCCAGCAGCTTGTCATCCAGGGCAAGGATTCAGCCCCAGCATTTT. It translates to CASSLSSRARIQPQHF. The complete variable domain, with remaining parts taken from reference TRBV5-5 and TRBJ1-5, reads DAGVTQSPTHLIKTRGQQVTLRCSPISGHKSVSWYQQVLGQGPQFIFQYYEKEERGRGNFPDRFSARQFPNYSSELNVNALLLGDSALYLCASSLSSRARIQPQHFGDGTRLSIL.

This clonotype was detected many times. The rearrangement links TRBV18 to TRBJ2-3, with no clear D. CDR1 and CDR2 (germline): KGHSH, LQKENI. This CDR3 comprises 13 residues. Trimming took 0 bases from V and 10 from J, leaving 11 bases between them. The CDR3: CASSPPGEQAQYF. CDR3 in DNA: TGTGCCAGCTCACCACCGGGTGAACAAGCGCAGTATTTT.

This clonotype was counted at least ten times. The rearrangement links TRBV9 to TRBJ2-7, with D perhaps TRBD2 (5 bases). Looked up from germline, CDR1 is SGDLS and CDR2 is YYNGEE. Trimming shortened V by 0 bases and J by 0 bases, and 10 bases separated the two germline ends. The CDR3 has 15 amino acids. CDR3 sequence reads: CASSVAAASSYEQYF. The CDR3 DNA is TGTGCCAGCAGCGTAGCAGCGGCTAGCTCCTACGAGCAGTACTTC.

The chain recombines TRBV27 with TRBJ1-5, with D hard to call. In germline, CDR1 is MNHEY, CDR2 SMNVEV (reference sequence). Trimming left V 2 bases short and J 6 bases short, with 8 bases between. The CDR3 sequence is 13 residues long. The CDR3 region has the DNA TGTGCCAGCAGTTTAAATTCGGGTCAGCCCCAGCATTTT. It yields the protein CASSLNSGQPQHF.

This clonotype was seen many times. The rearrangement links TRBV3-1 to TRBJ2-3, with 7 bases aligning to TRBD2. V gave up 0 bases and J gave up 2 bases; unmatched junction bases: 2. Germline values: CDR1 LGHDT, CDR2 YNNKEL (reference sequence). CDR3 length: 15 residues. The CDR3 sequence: CASSQEGRVTDTQYF. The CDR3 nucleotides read TGTGCCAGCAGCCAAGAAGGGAGGGTCACAGATACGCAGTATTTT.

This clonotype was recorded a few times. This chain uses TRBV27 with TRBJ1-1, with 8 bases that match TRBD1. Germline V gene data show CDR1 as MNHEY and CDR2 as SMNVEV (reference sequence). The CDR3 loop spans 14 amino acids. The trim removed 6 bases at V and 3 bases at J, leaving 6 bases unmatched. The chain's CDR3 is CASRDRGRDTEAFF. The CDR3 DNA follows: TGTGCCAGCAGAGACAGGGGCAGGGACACTGAAGCTTTCTTT.

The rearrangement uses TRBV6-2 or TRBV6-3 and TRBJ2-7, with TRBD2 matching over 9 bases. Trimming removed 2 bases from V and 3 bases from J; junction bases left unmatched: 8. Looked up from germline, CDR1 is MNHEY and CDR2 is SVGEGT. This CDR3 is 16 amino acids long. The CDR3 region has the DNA TGTGCCAGCAGTTACCGATCTAGCGGGAAGGTCTACGAGCAGTACTTC. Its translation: CASSYRSSGKVYEQYF.

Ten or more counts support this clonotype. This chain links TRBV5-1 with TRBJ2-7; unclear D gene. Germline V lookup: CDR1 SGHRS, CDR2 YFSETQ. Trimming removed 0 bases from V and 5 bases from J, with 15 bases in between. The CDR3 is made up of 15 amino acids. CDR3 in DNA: TGCGCCAGCAGCTTGGAGCCGGGTGCATCCCACGAGCAGTACTTC. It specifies CASSLEPGASHEQYF.

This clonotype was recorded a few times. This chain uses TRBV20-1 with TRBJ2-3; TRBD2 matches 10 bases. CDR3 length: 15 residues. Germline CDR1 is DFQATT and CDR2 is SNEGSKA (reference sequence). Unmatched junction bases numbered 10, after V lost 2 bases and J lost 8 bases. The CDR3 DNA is TGCAGTGCTAGACCCCACAAGCGGGAGGGCCTTACGCAGTATTTT. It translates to CSARPHKREGLTQYF.

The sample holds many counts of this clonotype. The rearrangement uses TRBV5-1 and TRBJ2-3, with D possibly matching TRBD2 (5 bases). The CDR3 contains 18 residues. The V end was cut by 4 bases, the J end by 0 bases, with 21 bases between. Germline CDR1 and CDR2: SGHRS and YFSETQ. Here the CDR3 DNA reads TGCGCCAGCAGCGATCTAAATCCACTAGGATCTAGCACAGATACGCAGTATTTT. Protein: CASSDLNPLGSSTDTQYF.

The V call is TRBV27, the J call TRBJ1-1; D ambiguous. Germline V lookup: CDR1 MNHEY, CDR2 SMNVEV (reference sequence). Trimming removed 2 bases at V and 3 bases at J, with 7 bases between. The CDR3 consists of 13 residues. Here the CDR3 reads CASSLQEHTEAFF. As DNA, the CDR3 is TGTGCCAGCAGTTTACAAGAGCACACTGAAGCTTTCTTT.

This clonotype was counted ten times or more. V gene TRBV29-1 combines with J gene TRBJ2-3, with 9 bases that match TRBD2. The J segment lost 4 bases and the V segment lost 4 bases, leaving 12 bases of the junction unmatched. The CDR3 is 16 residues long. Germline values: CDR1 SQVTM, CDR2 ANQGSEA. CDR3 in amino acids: CSVGTLAGVSADTQYF. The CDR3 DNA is TGCAGCGTTGGGACCTTAGCGGGAGTTAGCGCAGATACGCAGTATTTT.

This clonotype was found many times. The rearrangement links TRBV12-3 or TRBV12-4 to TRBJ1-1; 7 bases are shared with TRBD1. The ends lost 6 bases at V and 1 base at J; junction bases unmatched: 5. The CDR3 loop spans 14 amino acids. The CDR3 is CASRSDRANTEAFF. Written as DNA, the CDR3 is TGTGCCAGCAGGTCCGACAGGGCGAACACTGAAGCTTTCTTT.

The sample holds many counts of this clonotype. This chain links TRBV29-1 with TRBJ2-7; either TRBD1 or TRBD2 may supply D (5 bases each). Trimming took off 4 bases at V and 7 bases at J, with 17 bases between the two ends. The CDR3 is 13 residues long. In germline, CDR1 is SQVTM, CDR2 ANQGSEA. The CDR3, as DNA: TGCAGCGTTGGTGGGGGTGAAGTGGAAGAGCAGTACTTC. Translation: CSVGGGEVEEQYF.

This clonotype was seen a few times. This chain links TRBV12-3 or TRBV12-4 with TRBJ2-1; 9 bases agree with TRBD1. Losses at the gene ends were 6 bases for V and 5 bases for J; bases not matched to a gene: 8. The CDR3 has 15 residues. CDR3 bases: TGTGCCAGCAGGATCGGACAGGGGTGGAACAATGAGCAGTTCTTC. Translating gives CASRIGQGWNNEQFF.

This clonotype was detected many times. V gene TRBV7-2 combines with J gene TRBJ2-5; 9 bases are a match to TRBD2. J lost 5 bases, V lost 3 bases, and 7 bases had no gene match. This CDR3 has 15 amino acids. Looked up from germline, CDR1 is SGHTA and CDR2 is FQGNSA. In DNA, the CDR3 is TGTGCCAGCAGCTTTGGCGGGAGGGGTCGGGAGACCCAGTACTTC. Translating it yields CASSFGGRGRETQYF. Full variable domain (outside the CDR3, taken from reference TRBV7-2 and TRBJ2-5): GAGVSQSPSNKVTEKGKDVELRCDPISGHTALYWYRQSLGQGLEFLIYFQGNSAPDKSGLPSDRFSAERTGGSVSTLTIQRTQQEDSAVYLCASSFGGRGRETQYFGPGTRLLVL.

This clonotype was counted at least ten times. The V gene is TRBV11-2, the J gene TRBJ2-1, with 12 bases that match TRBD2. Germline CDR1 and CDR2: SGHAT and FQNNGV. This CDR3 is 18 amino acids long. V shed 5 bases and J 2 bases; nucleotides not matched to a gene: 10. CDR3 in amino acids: CASSPRLAGGSTYNEQFF. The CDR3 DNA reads TGTGCCAGCAGCCCCCGGCTAGCGGGGGGGAGCACCTACAATGAGCAGTTCTTC.

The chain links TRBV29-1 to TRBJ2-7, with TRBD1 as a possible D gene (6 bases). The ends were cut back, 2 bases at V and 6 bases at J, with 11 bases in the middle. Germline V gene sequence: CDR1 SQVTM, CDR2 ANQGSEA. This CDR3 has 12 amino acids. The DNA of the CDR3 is TGCAGCGTTGAAAGGCCAGGGGTCGAGCAGTACTTC. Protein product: CSVERPGVEQYF.

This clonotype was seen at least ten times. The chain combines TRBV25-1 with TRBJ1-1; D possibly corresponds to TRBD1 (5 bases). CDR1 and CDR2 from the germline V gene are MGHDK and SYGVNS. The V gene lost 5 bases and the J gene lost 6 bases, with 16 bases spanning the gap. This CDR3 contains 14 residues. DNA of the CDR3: TGTGCCAGCAGTCGCTCTCGGGGGAGGGCTGAAGCTTTCTTT. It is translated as CASSRSRGRAEAFF. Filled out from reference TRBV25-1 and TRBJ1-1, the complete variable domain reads EADIYQTPRYLVIGTGKKITLECSQTMGHDKMYWYQQDPGMELHLIHYSYGVNSTEKGDLSSESTVSRIRTEHFPLTLESARPSHTSQYLCASSRSRGRAEAFFGQGTRLTVV.

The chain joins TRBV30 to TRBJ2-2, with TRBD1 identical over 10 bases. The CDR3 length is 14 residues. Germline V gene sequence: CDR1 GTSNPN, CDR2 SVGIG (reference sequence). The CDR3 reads CAGTGAGGTGELFF. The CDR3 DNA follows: TGTGCGGGGACAGGGGCGGGCGGCACCGGGGAGCTGTTTTTT. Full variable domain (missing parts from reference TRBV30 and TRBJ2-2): SQTIHQWPATLVQPVGSPLSLECTVEGTSNPNLYWYRQAAGRGLQLLFYSVGIGQISSEVPQNLSASRPQDRQFILSSKKLLLSDSGFYLCAGTGAGGTGELFFGEGSRLTVL.

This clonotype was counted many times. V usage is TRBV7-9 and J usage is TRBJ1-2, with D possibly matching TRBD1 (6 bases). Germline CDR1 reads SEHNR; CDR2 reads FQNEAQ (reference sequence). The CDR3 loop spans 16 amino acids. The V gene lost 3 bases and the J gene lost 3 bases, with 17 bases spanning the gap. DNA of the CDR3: TGTGCCAGCAGCTTGACAGGCGGTAATACTTACTATGGCTACACCTTC. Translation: CASSLTGGNTYYGYTF.